The 23 T cell receptor beta chains presented below share a single source sample, sequenced in a study of CXCR3-negative and CXCR3-positive naive CD8 T cells. The method, 5' RACE with UMI labels, was used to prepare the TRB cDNA libraries. TCRdb reprocessed the 5' RACE reads, with one entry per CDR3 protein and no DNA. Recorded for this sample: tens of thousands of distinct CDR3 sequences. The source material was naive CXCR3- CD8+ T cells from blood. Subset denoted: CD45RO-CCR7+CD27+CD95- naive CD8+ T cells lacking CXCR3 (TNR3-). These receptors came from a human donor in good health. Some clones in this sample may be carry-over from other donors' samples.

The chain recombines TRBV6-1 with TRBJ2-7; absent DNA, TCRdb's TRBD1 call cannot be checked. This CDR3 comprises 16 residues. Per germline, CDR1 MNHNS and CDR2 SASEGT. CDR3: CASSRLPGQVSYEQYF.

This chain joins TRBV6-6 and TRBJ2-5; TCRdb calls TRBD2, which cannot be checked without DNA. Per germline, CDR1 MNHNY and CDR2 SVGAGI (reference sequence). CDR3 length: 15 residues. CDR3: CASSYLRTPQETQYF.

The chain recombines TRBV29-1 with TRBJ2-3; TCRdb's assignment of TRBD1 cannot be checked, as there is no DNA. CDR1 and CDR2 from the germline V gene are SQVTM and ANQGSEA. The CDR3 has 14 amino acids. The CDR3 loop reads CSVRGQPGTDTQYF.

The rearrangement uses TRBV5-6 and TRBJ2-2; TCRdb proposes TRBD1, but this gene call is untestable without DNA. CDR3 length equals 16 residues. Germline lookup yields CDR1 SGHDT and CDR2 YYEEEE. CDR3 sequence reads: CASSLIRPANTGELFF. The full variable domain, completed using reference TRBV5-6 and TRBJ2-2, is DAGVTQSPTHLIKTRGQQVTLRCSPKSGHDTVSWYQQALGQGPQFIFQYYEEEERQRGNFPDRFSGHQFPNYSSELNVNALLLGDSALYLCASSLIRPANTGELFFGEGSRLTVL.

V is TRBV9 and J is TRBJ2-3. The CDR3 contains 15 residues. Germline V gene data show CDR1 as SGDLS and CDR2 as YYNGEE. The CDR3 sequence is CASSVDKPYTDTQYF.

The rearrangement uses TRBV6-2 or TRBV6-3 and TRBJ1-1. This CDR3 contains 14 residues. Germline V gene lookup returns CDR1 MNHEY and CDR2 SVGEGT. Here the CDR3 reads CASSYSRGYTEAFF.

V is TRBV29-1 and J is TRBJ1-1; TCRdb's assignment of TRBD1 cannot be checked, as there is no DNA. CDR3 length: 13 amino acids. The germline CDR1 and CDR2 sequences are SQVTM and ANQGSEA. CDR3 amino acids: CSVGETGGTEAFF.

V usage is TRBV7-3 and J usage is TRBJ1-1; TCRdb reports TRBD1, a call that lacks DNA to check it against. Germline V gene data show CDR1 as SGHTA and CDR2 as FQGTGA. The CDR3 spans 14 residues. This chain's CDR3 is CASSPGGENTEAFF.

This rearrangement joins TRBV29-1 to TRBJ2-1; the D gene TCRdb calls, TRBD1, cannot be checked with no DNA. CDR1 and CDR2 from the germline V gene are SQVTM and ANQGSEA. This CDR3 spans 13 amino acids. CDR3 protein: CSVRDAAYNEQFF.

The chain is built from TRBV29-1 and TRBJ2-1. CDR3 length: 13 amino acids. CDR1 is SQVTM, CDR2 ANQGSEA, per germline. CDR3 region: CSVEGTTYNEQFF.

The chain joins TRBV7-3 to TRBJ2-1. This CDR3 is built from 12 residues. Germline CDR1 reads SGHTA; CDR2 reads FQGTGA. CDR3 loop: CATRGPNNEQFF. Based on the CDR3 plus reference TRBV7-3 and TRBJ2-1, the full variable domain is GAGVSQTPSNKVTEKGKYVELRCDPISGHTALYWYRQSLGQGPEFLIYFQGTGAADDSGLPNDRFFAVRPEGSVSTLKIQRTERGDSAVYLCATRGPNNEQFFGPGTRLTVL.

The chain couples TRBV30 to TRBJ1-2. The CDR3 consists of 12 residues. CDR1 and CDR2 (germline): GTSNPN, SVGIG (reference sequence). The chain's CDR3 is CAWSEQGPGYTF.

V is TRBV12-3 or TRBV12-4 and J is TRBJ2-7; absent DNA, TCRdb's TRBD1 call cannot be checked. This CDR3 has 13 residues. This chain's CDR3 is CASRDGANYEQYF.

This chain connects TRBV29-1 to TRBJ1-1; there is no DNA to check the TCRdb D call of TRBD1. CDR1 and CDR2 (germline): SQVTM, ANQGSEA. The CDR3 totals 14 residues. The CDR3 sequence: CSVAGQPMNTEAFF.

The chain combines TRBV27 with TRBJ2-3. The CDR3 loop spans 13 amino acids. The V gene's germline CDR1 is MNHEY and CDR2 SMNVEV (reference sequence). CDR3 amino acids: CASSTFNTDTQYF.

The V gene is TRBV20-1, the J gene TRBJ2-7. In germline, CDR1 is DFQATT, CDR2 SNEGSKA (reference sequence). The CDR3 extends over 15 amino acids. CDR3 sequence: CSARDLGAFAYEQYF.

The rearrangement uses TRBV29-1 and TRBJ2-1; TCRdb's D gene call, TRBD1, goes unchecked for lack of DNA. The CDR3 loop spans 13 amino acids. The germline gives CDR1 SQVTM, CDR2 ANQGSEA. The CDR3 loop is CSAAKGGQAEGLF.

The V call is TRBV5-6, the J call TRBJ2-7. Germline V CDR1 and CDR2: SGHDT, YYEEEE. This CDR3 comprises 14 residues. This CDR3 reads CASSLSSAVYEQYF.

This chain links TRBV12-3 or TRBV12-4 with TRBJ1-2. This CDR3 comprises 12 residues. This CDR3 reads CASSSGGDGYTF.

This chain uses TRBV4-1 with TRBJ2-1; TCRdb selects TRBD2, and the lack of DNA leaves this call unchecked. The CDR3 runs to 15 residues. From germline, CDR1 is MGHRA and CDR2 YSYEKL. CDR3 region: CASSPVAGEYNEQLF.

The V gene is TRBV5-1, the J gene TRBJ2-1; TCRdb names TRBD2, which stays unverified in the absence of DNA. The CDR3 runs 14 residues. Germline CDR1 is SGHRS and CDR2 is YFSETQ. CDR3 amino acids: CASSSGLEGNEQFF.

The rearrangement links TRBV7-9 to TRBJ2-7; TCRdb designates TRBD1, a call that cannot be tested without DNA. The germline V gene encodes CDR1 SEHNR and CDR2 FQNEAQ (reference sequence). This CDR3 comprises 13 residues. The CDR3: CASSRRGAYEQYF.

The chain carries TRBV29-1 and TRBJ2-1. CDR3 size: 14 residues. Germline V gives CDR1 SQVTM, CDR2 ANQGSEA. The CDR3 protein is CSVDDGSSYNEQFF.